This passage covers 30 T cell receptor beta chains from one sample sequenced in a study of cytomegalovirus exposure and HLA in healthy donors. The PCR ran on 60 Vbeta and 13 Jbeta primers. Sequenced by immunoSEQ multiplex PCR; TCRdb stores in-frame clones only, minus some. The table records approximately 56,000 clones, roughly 72% of them present only once. Material for sequencing was PBMCs. All receptors come from a woman in her 50s in good health and CMV-seropositive.

There are a few counts of this clone. The genes are TRBV9 and TRBJ2-5; no clear D. The assigned J gene may be wrong: the sequence end matches TRBJ2-7 better. The CDR3 consists of 13 residues. Per germline, CDR1 SGDLS and CDR2 YYNGEE. The CDR3 sequence: CASSPRSAAEQYF. The CDR3, as DNA: TGTGCCAGCAGCCCCCGTTCCGCGGCCGAGCAGTACTTC.

The chain combines TRBV6-5 with TRBJ2-1; maybe TRBD2 (5 bases). The CDR3 loop spans 11 amino acids. V was clipped by 6 bases and J by 10 bases, with 10 bases between them. Germline values: CDR1 MNHEY, CDR2 SVGAGI. CDR3 amino acids: CASSLAGEQFF. CDR3 coding DNA: TGTGCCAGCAGCCTAGCTGGAGAGCAGTTCTTC.

This chain connects TRBV25-1 to TRBJ2-1, with 9 bases aligning to TRBD2. CDR1 MGHDK and CDR2 SYGVNS come from the germline V gene. V shed 4 bases, J shed 4 bases, and the junction held 5 bases outside the gene matches. The CDR3 runs to 15 residues. CDR3 in amino acids: CASSATSGEYNEQFF. CDR3 in DNA: TGTGCCAGCAGTGCGACTAGCGGCGAGTACAATGAGCAGTTCTTC.

The chain couples TRBV5-8 to TRBJ2-7; D not resolved. The length of the CDR3 is 13 residues. From germline, CDR1 is SGHTS and CDR2 YDEGEE. V shed 0 bases and J shed 7 bases, with 11 bases lying between them. The CDR3 is CASSLGAEKEQYF. The CDR3 region has the DNA TGTGCCAGCAGCTTGGGGGCCGAGAAAGAGCAGTACTTC.

The chain has TRBV5-6 and TRBJ2-1; TRBD1 agrees at 10 bases. The length of the CDR3 is 14 residues. Germline V gene sequence: CDR1 SGHDT, CDR2 YYEEEE. V dropped 4 bases and J dropped 9; count of bases not matched to a gene: 7. CDR3 coding DNA: TGTGCCAGCAGCCGGGACAGGGGAGGTGGTGAGCAGTTCTTC. It codes for CASSRDRGGGEQFF. The full variable domain, in which reference TRBV5-6 and TRBJ2-1 provide the parts outside the CDR3, is DAGVTQSPTHLIKTRGQQVTLRCSPKSGHDTVSWYQQALGQGPQFIFQYYEEEERQRGNFPDRFSGHQFPNYSSELNVNALLLGDSALYLCASSRDRGGGEQFFGPGTRLTVL.

The sample holds a few counts of this clone. The genes are TRBV30 and TRBJ2-4; TRBD2 is a possible D gene (6 bases). Deletions cut 2 bases from V and 6 bases from J, with 14 bases between. CDR1 GTSNPN and CDR2 SVGIG come from the germline V gene (reference sequence). The CDR3 is made up of 14 amino acids. CDR3 region: CAWSTGGDLNIQYF. Written as DNA, the CDR3 is TGTGCCTGGAGTACAGGCGGGGACTTAAACATTCAGTACTTC.

V and J are TRBV5-5 and TRBJ1-2, with TRBD1 matching 12 bases. With 4 bases clipped from V and 4 bases from J, the junction kept 11 bases outside the gene matches. This CDR3 is 17 amino acids long. The germline V gene has CDR1 SGHKS and CDR2 YYEKEE (reference sequence). The CDR3: CASSAGTGGGRLYGYTF. The CDR3 coding sequence is TGTGCCAGCAGCGCCGGGACAGGGGGCGGCCGTCTCTATGGCTACACCTTC.

This chain links TRBV2 with TRBJ2-3; D is uncertain. CDR1 is SNHLY, CDR2 FYNNEI, per germline. The CDR3 length is 12 residues. Trimming pared 8 bases from V and 0 bases from J, leaving 6 bases between. CDR3 in amino acids: CASEASTDTQYF. In DNA, the CDR3 is TGTGCCAGCGAGGCCAGCACAGATACGCAGTATTTT.

The chain links TRBV5-1 to TRBJ2-2; 8 nucleotides match TRBD2. This CDR3 has 15 residues. Germline V gene sequence: CDR1 SGHRS, CDR2 YFSETQ. V was clipped by 4 bases and J by 2 bases; unmatched bases: 4. The CDR3 sequence is CASSPAGVNTGELFF. The CDR3 coding sequence is TGCGCCAGCAGCCCAGCGGGGGTCAACACCGGGGAGCTGTTTTTT.

In DNA form, the CDR3 reads TGTGCCAGCAGCTCCTCATCGGGTGCGGGGGCCTTATACGAGCAGTACTTC. This encodes CASSSSSGAGALYEQYF. V and J are TRBV7-2 and TRBJ2-7; possibly TRBD2 for D (7 bases). CDR1 is SGHTA, CDR2 FQGNSA, per germline. There are 17 residues in the CDR3. V was pared by 4 bases and J by 4 bases, with 23 bases between.

This clone appeared a few times. V usage is TRBV28 and J usage is TRBJ2-1; TRBD1 might be the D (5 bases). Between the trimmed V and J ends, which lost 8 bases and 6 bases, there was a span of 14 bases. CDR3 length equals 13 residues. The germline V gene encodes CDR1 MDHEN and CDR2 SYDVKM. This CDR3 is CASFAAGRNEQFF. The CDR3 DNA is TGTGCCAGCTTCGCCGCAGGGCGCAATGAGCAGTTCTTC.

V usage is TRBV25-1 and J usage is TRBJ1-1; 7 bases map to TRBD1. The CDR3 covers 13 residues. CDR1 is MGHDK and CDR2 is SYGVNS in the germline V gene. After removal of 3 bases from V and 11 bases from J, the junction contained 9 bases not matched to a gene. The chain's CDR3 is CASSEPDRETAFF. The CDR3 DNA reads TGTGCCAGCAGTGAGCCCGACAGGGAGACGGCTTTCTTT.

This chain connects TRBV19 to TRBJ2-7; TRBD1 aligns across 12 bases. The CDR3 length is 14 residues. The germline CDR1 and CDR2 sequences are LNHDA and SQIVND (reference sequence). With V trimmed by 5 bases and J by 6 bases, 5 bases remained unmatched. As DNA, the CDR3 is TGTGCCAGTAGTCCCGGGACAGGGGGCTTCGAGCAGTACTTC. Amino acid sequence: CASSPGTGGFEQYF.

This chain connects TRBV27 to TRBJ2-3; TRBD2 matches 13 bases. J lost 6 bases, V lost 5 bases, and 2 bases had no gene match. The CDR3 runs to 14 residues. Germline CDR1 MNHEY, CDR2 SMNVEV (reference sequence). The CDR3 protein is CASSTSGRVDTQYF. The CDR3 DNA reads as TGTGCCAGCAGTACTAGCGGGAGGGTGGATACGCAGTATTTT.

Only one count was recorded for this clone. The chain links TRBV7-9 to TRBJ1-2; D might be TRBD1 (5 bases). V was cut by 4 bases and J by 4 bases, with 19 bases left in between. CDR1 is SEHNR, CDR2 FQNEAQ, per germline (reference sequence). This CDR3 is built from 16 residues. The CDR3 bases are TGTGCCAGCAGCTCTGGGGCCGGGTTTACTCCCTATGGCTACACCTTC. The encoded protein is CASSSGAGFTPYGYTF.

As DNA, the CDR3 is TGTGCCAGCAGTTACGGAGGGTTGGCTTTCTTT. The encoded protein is CASSYGGLAFF. This sequence joins TRBV6-5 and TRBJ1-1; D is uncertain. CDR1 and CDR2 (germline): MNHEY, SVGAGI. This CDR3 is built from 11 residues. With 2 bases removed from V and 11 bases from J, the gap between germline ends came to 9 bases.

This clone appeared a single time. The CDR3: CASSVDTGQGPLTQYF. DNA of the CDR3: TGTGCCAGCAGCGTAGATACAGGACAGGGCCCTCTTACGCAGTATTTT. V gene TRBV9 combines with J gene TRBJ2-3; 8 bases line up with TRBD1. The V and J ends lost 0 bases and 8 bases, in that order; junction bases with no gene match: 11. The CDR3 has 16 amino acids. CDR1 SGDLS and CDR2 YYNGEE come from the germline V gene.

This clone was seen once. The rearrangement uses TRBV2 and TRBJ2-6, with 13 positions matching TRBD2. Germline V lookup: CDR1 SNHLY, CDR2 FYNNEI. The J segment lost 2 bases and the V segment lost 7 bases, leaving 2 bases of the junction unmatched. CDR3 size: 16 residues. DNA for the CDR3: TGTGCCAGCATGGGACTAGCGGGAACTGGGGCCAACGTCCTGACTTTC. Translating it yields CASMGLAGTGANVLTF.

This clone was observed once. The chain couples TRBV30 to TRBJ1-3; weak D call: TRBD1 (5 bases). The CDR3 has 14 amino acids. V gave up 0 bases and J gave up 2 bases, with 8 bases separating them. CDR1 GTSNPN and CDR2 SVGIG come from the germline V gene (reference sequence). The chain's CDR3 is CAWSVWGAGNTIYF. CDR3 DNA: TGTGCCTGGAGTGTCTGGGGCGCTGGAAACACCATATATTTT.

A few counts support this clone. The genes are TRBV6-1 and TRBJ2-1; the D gene is possibly TRBD1 (6 bases). Germline V gene lookup returns CDR1 MNHNS and CDR2 SASEGT. The CDR3 loop spans 15 amino acids. Trimming took 2 bases from V and 5 from J, leaving 13 bases between them. The CDR3 nucleotides read TGTGCCAGCAGTGAAAGGGACACGGATGACAATGAGCAGTTCTTC. Translated, it gives CASSERDTDDNEQFF.

This clone was counted only a few times. This rearrangement joins TRBV7-2 to TRBJ2-5; TRBD1 matches at 7 bases. The CDR3 runs to 15 residues. The V segment lost 8 bases and the J segment 5 bases; nucleotides outside the gene matches: 14. The germline V gene has CDR1 SGHTA and CDR2 FQGNSA. Here the CDR3 DNA reads TGTGCCAGCGCTCCCTCGGGACAGCGAACGGAGACCCAGTACTTC. It is translated as CASAPSGQRTETQYF.

This clone has just a few counts. This chain links TRBV7-3 with TRBJ2-7; 10 nucleotides align to TRBD1. This CDR3 contains 13 residues. The junction had 4 bases not matched to a gene; V was cut back by 5 bases and J by 6 bases. The V gene's germline CDR1 is SGHTA and CDR2 FQGTGA. The CDR3 region is CASSQGQGFEQYF. CDR3 coding DNA: TGTGCCAGCAGCCAGGGACAGGGGTTCGAGCAGTACTTC.

This clone showed up just a few times. This rearrangement joins TRBV5-1 to TRBJ2-1, with 11 bases lining up with TRBD2. The CDR3 spans 15 residues. Losses at the gene ends were 4 bases for V and 7 bases for J; bases not matched to a gene: 7. The germline CDR1 and CDR2 sequences are SGHRS and YFSETQ. CDR3 protein: CASSDGTSGRNEQFF. DNA of the CDR3: TGCGCCAGCAGCGACGGGACTAGCGGACGAAATGAGCAGTTCTTC.

The chain uses TRBV5-1 and TRBJ1-1, with TRBD1 matching over 8 bases. The V gene's germline CDR1 is SGHRS and CDR2 YFSETQ. The CDR3 totals 15 residues. V dropped 3 bases and J dropped 0; count of bases not matched to a gene: 4. The CDR3 loop is CASSWQDRVNTEAFF. The CDR3 DNA reads as TGCGCCAGCAGCTGGCAGGACAGGGTGAACACTGAAGCTTTCTTT.

V usage is TRBV5-1 and J usage is TRBJ1-1; no clear D gene. The germline gives CDR1 SGHRS, CDR2 YFSETQ. V lost 5 bases, J lost 3 bases, and 8 bases lay in between. The CDR3 is 12 residues long. CDR3: CASSITDTEAFF. CDR3 sequence (DNA): TGCGCCAGCAGTATAACGGACACTGAAGCTTTCTTT.

CDR3: CASSPGFAAEKETQYF. As DNA, the CDR3 is TGTGCCAGCAGCCCCGGATTTGCAGCGGAGAAAGAGACCCAGTACTTC. This chain connects TRBV7-9 to TRBJ2-5, with D maybe TRBD2 (5 bases). This CDR3 has 16 residues. In germline, CDR1 is SEHNR, CDR2 FQNEAQ (reference sequence). V dropped 5 bases and J dropped 3 bases, with 19 bases sitting between them.

The chain carries TRBV2 and TRBJ1-2; 7 bases match TRBD1. This CDR3 has 15 residues. From germline, CDR1 is SNHLY and CDR2 FYNNEI. The V and J ends lost 5 bases and 6 bases, in that order; junction bases with no gene match: 12. The CDR3 DNA reads as TGTGCCAGCAGTCTAGGAAGGACAGGCCCAAATGGCTACACCTTC. As protein: CASSLGRTGPNGYTF.

This chain uses TRBV4-3 with TRBJ2-5; D call uncertain. The germline V gene encodes CDR1 LGHNA and CDR2 YSLEER. Trimming left V 0 bases short and J 7 bases short, with 15 bases between. The CDR3 totals 15 residues. The CDR3, as DNA: TGCGCCAGCAGCCAAGATCAAGAGGTTTCGGGGACCCAGTACTTC. Encoded protein: CASSQDQEVSGTQYF.

CDR3 amino acids: CASSRNRGEKKQFF. The DNA of the CDR3 is TGTGCCAGCAGCAGAAACCGGGGGGAAAAGAAGCAGTTCTTC. The rearrangement joins TRBV6-5 to TRBJ2-1; TRBD2 matches at 7 bases. This CDR3 comprises 14 residues. The V gene's germline CDR1 is MNHEY and CDR2 SVGAGI. V gave up 6 bases and J gave up 11 bases; unmatched junction bases: 13.

The genes are TRBV11-2 and TRBJ1-1; 7 nucleotides match TRBD1. There are 16 residues in the CDR3. Germline lookup yields CDR1 SGHAT and CDR2 FQNNGV. The V segment lost 1 base and the J segment 1 base; nucleotides outside the gene matches: 6. CDR3 nucleotide sequence: TGTGCCAGCAGCTTAGGAACGGACAGGCCGAACACTGAAGCTTTCTTT. Its protein product is CASSLGTDRPNTEAFF.